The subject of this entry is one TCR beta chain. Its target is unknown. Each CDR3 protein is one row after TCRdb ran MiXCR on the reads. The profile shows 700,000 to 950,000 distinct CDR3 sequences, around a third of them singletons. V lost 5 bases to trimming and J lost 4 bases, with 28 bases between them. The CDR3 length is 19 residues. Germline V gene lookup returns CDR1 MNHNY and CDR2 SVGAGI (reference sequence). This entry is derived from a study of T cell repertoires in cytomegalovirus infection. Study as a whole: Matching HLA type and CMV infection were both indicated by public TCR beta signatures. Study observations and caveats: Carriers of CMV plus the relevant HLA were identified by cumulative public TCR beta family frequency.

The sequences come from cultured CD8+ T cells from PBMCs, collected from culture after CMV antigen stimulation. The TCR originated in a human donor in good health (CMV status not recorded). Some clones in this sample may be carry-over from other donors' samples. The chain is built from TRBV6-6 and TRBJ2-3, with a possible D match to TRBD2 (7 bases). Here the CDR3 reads CASSLPPSRGLKRADTQYF. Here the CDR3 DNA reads TGTGCCAGCAGTCTACCCCCTTCGCGGGGGCTCAAAAGAGCAGATACGCAGTATTTT.